The 10 T cell receptor beta chains reported below all come from one sample, sequenced in a study of blood T cell repertoires in COVID-19. Sequenced by immunoSEQ multiplex PCR; TCRdb stores in-frame clones only, minus some. This sample has 65,000 to 80,000 clones; 90% to 95% occur once, and the top ten carry approximately 5%. The specimen was peripheral blood. The receptors were sampled from a human donor in a cohort sampled during active COVID-19.

This clone appeared a single time. V is TRBV5-1 and J is TRBJ2-3, with TRBD2 matching 16 bases. The junction had 5 bases not matched to a gene; V was cut back by 5 bases and J by 2 bases. The CDR3 runs to 17 residues. Germline CDR1 reads SGHRS; CDR2 reads YFSETQ. The DNA of the CDR3 is TGCGCCAGCAGGACCGGGACTAGCGGGGGGGCCACAGATACGCAGTATTTT. This sequence encodes CASRTGTSGGATDTQYF.

CDR3 in DNA: TGCGCCAGCAGCCCAGTAGACAGGATCCTCAATGGCTACACCTTC. Amino acids: CASSPVDRILNGYTF. The chain is built from TRBV4-3 and TRBJ1-2; tentative D call: TRBD1 (6 bases). Germline assignment: CDR1 LGHNA and CDR2 YSLEER. Trimming shortened V by 4 bases and J by 6 bases, and 18 bases separated the two germline ends. The CDR3 has 15 amino acids.

This clone was observed a single time. The chain uses TRBV13 and TRBJ1-5; no firm D call. V shed 3 bases and J shed 0 bases, with 6 bases lying between them. Germline loops: CDR1 PRHDT, CDR2 FYEKMQ (reference sequence). This CDR3 region has 14 residues. CDR3 in amino acids: CASSFIISNQPQHF. As DNA, the CDR3 is TGTGCCAGCAGCTTCATCATTAGCAATCAGCCCCAGCATTTT.

This clone is a singleton in its sample. The chain recombines TRBV7-2 with TRBJ2-7; a possible D gene is TRBD1 (6 bases). The CDR3 is 13 residues long. Per germline, CDR1 SGHTA and CDR2 FQGNSA. V lost 1 base and J 3 bases, leaving 7 bases between the germline ends. Written as DNA, the CDR3 is TGTGCCAGCAGCTTAGTGGACAGCTACGAGCAGTACTTC. Translating gives CASSLVDSYEQYF.

This chain connects TRBV27 to TRBJ2-5; possibly TRBD1 for D (6 bases). Germline V gene data show CDR1 as MNHEY and CDR2 as SMNVEV (reference sequence). V was pared by 7 bases and J by 5 bases, with 14 bases between. CDR3 length: 13 amino acids. This CDR3 reads CASKIGGGETQYF. The CDR3 DNA sequence: TGTGCCAGCAAAATAGGGGGTGGGGAGACCCAGTACTTC.

The gene calls are TRBV7-2 and TRBJ1-5; D perhaps matches TRBD1 (6 bases). The CDR3 contains 15 residues. Germline CDR1 SGHTA, CDR2 FQGNSA. The germline V and J ends were trimmed by 0 bases and 1 base, with 7 bases remaining between them. The CDR3 here is CASSLADRSNQPQHF. As DNA, the CDR3 is TGTGCCAGCAGCTTAGCTGACAGGAGCAATCAGCCCCAGCATTTT.

The rearrangement uses TRBV10-3 and TRBJ2-1, with TRBD1 matching 8 bases. This CDR3 contains 17 residues. Looked up from germline, CDR1 is ENHRY and CDR2 is SYGVKD. J lost 3 bases, V lost 7 bases, and 14 bases had no gene match. The CDR3: CAITRTGSSPIYNEQFF. The CDR3 coding sequence is TGTGCCATCACCCGGACAGGGAGCTCACCGATCTACAATGAGCAGTTCTTC.

The chain has TRBV12-3 or TRBV12-4 and TRBJ2-7; D remains ambiguous. The CDR3 extends over 12 amino acids. V was clipped by 4 bases and J by 3 bases, with 7 bases between them. The CDR3 sequence: CASSSDFYEQYF. The CDR3 coding sequence is TGTGCCAGCAGTTCTGACTTCTACGAGCAGTACTTC.

The rearrangement links TRBV5-6 to TRBJ1-1, with 9 nucleotides matching TRBD1. Germline V gene data show CDR1 as SGHDT and CDR2 as YYEEEE. V shed 4 bases, J shed 0 bases, and the junction held 4 bases outside the gene matches. The CDR3 sequence is 15 residues long. The CDR3, as DNA: TGTGCCAGCAGCGCACAGGGGGCCGTGAACACTGAAGCTTTCTTT. This codes for CASSAQGAVNTEAFF.

The chain has TRBV7-2 and TRBJ1-2; 10 bases align to TRBD1. The CDR3 consists of 15 residues. From germline, CDR1 is SGHTA and CDR2 FQGNSA. V trimming: 0 bases; J trimming: 3 bases; junction bases outside the gene matches: 1. CDR3 in DNA: TGTGCCAGCAGCTTAGCGGACAGGGGGGACTATGGCTACACCTTC. This encodes CASSLADRGDYGYTF.